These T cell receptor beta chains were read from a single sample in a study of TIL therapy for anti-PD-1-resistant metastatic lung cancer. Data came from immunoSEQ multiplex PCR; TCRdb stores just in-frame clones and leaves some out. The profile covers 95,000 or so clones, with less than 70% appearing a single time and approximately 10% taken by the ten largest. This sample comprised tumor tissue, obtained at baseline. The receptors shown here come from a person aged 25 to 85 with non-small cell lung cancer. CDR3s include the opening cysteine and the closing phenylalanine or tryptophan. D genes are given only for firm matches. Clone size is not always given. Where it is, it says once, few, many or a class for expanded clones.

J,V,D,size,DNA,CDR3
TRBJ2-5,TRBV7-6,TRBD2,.,TGTGCCAGCAGCTACCCCGGGGGGGCCCAGTACTTC,CASSYPGGAQYF
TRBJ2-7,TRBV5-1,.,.,TGCGCCAGCCGACTAGACAGCTACGAGCAGTACTTC,CASRLDSYEQYF
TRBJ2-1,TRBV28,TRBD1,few,TGTGCCAGCAGTCCGCGACAGGGCTACAATGAGCAGTTCTTC,CASSPRQGYNEQFF
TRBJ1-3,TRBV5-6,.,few,TGTGCCAGCAGCGTAGGAATGGGGAACACCATATATTTT,CASSVGMGNTIYF
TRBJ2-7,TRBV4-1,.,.,TGCGCCAGCAGCCAGACCCTTTCGGGGTACTACGAGCAGTACTTC,CASSQTLSGYYEQYF
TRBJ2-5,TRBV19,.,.,TGTGCCAGTAGTATCATAGGGTCGGGGGAGACCCAGTACTTC,CASSIIGSGETQYF
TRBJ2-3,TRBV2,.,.,TGTGCCAGCAATCGGGATTCCGGGACTACAGATACGCAGTATTTT,CASNRDSGTTDTQYF
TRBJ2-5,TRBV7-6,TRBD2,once,TGTGCCAGCAGCCAAGGACTAGCGAGAGGGCAAGAGACCCAGTACTTC,CASSQGLARGQETQYF
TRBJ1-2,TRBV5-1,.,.,TGCGCCAGCAGCTTGGCACTTAACTATGGCTACACCTTC,CASSLALNYGYTF
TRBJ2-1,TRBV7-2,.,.,TGTGCCAGCAGCTTATGGGGCAATGAGCAGTTCTTC,CASSLWGNEQFF
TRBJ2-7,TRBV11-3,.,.,TGTGCCAGCAGACTTACGGCAGCGAGCTCCTACGAGCAGTACTTC,CASRLTAASSYEQYF
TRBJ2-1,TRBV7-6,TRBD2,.,TGTGCCAGCAGCCCTCCCCTAGCTGCGGGAGTGGACTACAATGAGCAGTTCTTC,CASSPPLAAGVDYNEQFF
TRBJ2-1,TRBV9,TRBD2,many,TGTGCCAGCAGCGTAGGGGGCGGAGCGGGAGTTCGCAATGAGCAGTTCTTC,CASSVGGGAGVRNEQFF
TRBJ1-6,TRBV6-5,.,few,TGTGCCAGCAGTCCCGACCCCAATTCACCCCTCCACTTT,CASSPDPNSPLHF
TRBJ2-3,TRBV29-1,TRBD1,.,TGCAGCACCAGACAGGGTTGGGAAGATACGCAGTATTTT,CSTRQGWEDTQYF
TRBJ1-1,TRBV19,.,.,TGTGCCAGTAGGCCGGGACACGGGCCGACTGAAGCTTTCTTT,CASRPGHGPTEAFF
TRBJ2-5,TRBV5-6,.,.,TGTGCCAGCAGCTTGCTCGGCGCGGGACACACAAGAGAAACCCAGTACTTC,CASSLLGAGHTRETQYF
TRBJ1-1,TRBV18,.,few,TGTGCCAGCTCACCACCGCTGGGGGCTCGGACTGAAGCTTTCTTT,CASSPPLGARTEAFF
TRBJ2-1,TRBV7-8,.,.,TGTGCCAGCAGCTTAAGGAGAGGACAGAATGAGCAGTTCTTC,CASSLRRGQNEQFF
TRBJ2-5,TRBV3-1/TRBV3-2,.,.,TGTGCCAGCAGCCGCCGTGAGACCCAGTACTTC,CASSRRETQYF
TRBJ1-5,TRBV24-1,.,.,TGTGCCACCAGTCGACAGGCCTCGAGCAATCAGCCCCAGCATTTT,CATSRQASSNQPQHF
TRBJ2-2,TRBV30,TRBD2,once,TGTGCCTGGAGGGGAGATGCGGGAGAGGCGGCCGGGGAGCTGTTTTTT,CAWRGDAGEAAGELFF
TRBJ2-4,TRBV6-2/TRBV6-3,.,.,TGTGCCAGCAGTTACCCGGGACTCGGAGACATTCAGTACTTC,CASSYPGLGDIQYF
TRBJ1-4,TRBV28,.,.,TGTGCCATCGGAGGGACACCTAGTGAAAAACTGTTTTTT,CAIGGTPSEKLFF
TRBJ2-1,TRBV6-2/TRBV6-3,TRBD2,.,TGTGCCAGCAGTTACTCAGGGACTAGCGGGGTCTACAATGAGCAGTTCTTC,CASSYSGTSGVYNEQFF
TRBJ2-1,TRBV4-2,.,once,TGTGCCAGCAGCCCACTAGTGGGGGCCATGTTCTTC,CASSPLVGAMFF
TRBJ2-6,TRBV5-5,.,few,TGTGCCAGCAGCTTGAGGGTTGCTGGGGCCAACGTCCTGACTTTC,CASSLRVAGANVLTF
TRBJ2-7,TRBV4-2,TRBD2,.,TGTGCCAGCAGCCAGAGCGGGGGGTCTCCCTACGAGCAGTACTTC,CASSQSGGSPYEQYF
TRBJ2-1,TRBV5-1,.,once,TGCGCCAGCAAAGACCGCTACAATGAGCAGTTCTTC,CASKDRYNEQFF